This T cell receptor beta chain was sequenced during a study of shared clonotypes between healthy human individuals. General observations from the study: Naive subsets usually exceeded memory subsets in estimated richness. Sequencing depth was expected to influence donor clonotype sharing.

The method was immunoSEQ multiplex PCR; TCRdb's version includes in-frame clones alone and lacks a portion of them. The sample shows millions of clones, 85% to 95% of them seen only once. V lost 5 bases to trimming and J lost 4 bases; unmatched junction nucleotides: 9. The CDR3 contains 17 residues. CDR1 is SGHVS, CDR2 FQNEAQ, per germline. As to this clone: Its antigen is still unknown.

The chain is built from TRBV7-8 and TRBJ2-7, with 15 bases lining up with TRBD2. This sequence was found in a man aged 18 to 29 in good health. Sequenced material: naive CD4+ T cells sorted from blood. The subset denotes: CD45RA+ positively selected. CDR3 loop: CASSPRTSGRASYEQYF. CDR3 DNA: TGTGCCAGCAGCCCCCGGACTAGCGGGAGGGCCAGTTACGAGCAGTACTTC. The variable domain in full, completed from reference TRBV7-8 and TRBJ2-7, reads GAGVSQSPRYKVAKRGQDVALRCDPISGHVSLFWYQQALGQGPEFLTYFQNEAQLDKSGLPSDRFFAERPEGSVSTLKIQRTQQEDSAVYLCASSPRTSGRASYEQYFGPGTRLTVT.